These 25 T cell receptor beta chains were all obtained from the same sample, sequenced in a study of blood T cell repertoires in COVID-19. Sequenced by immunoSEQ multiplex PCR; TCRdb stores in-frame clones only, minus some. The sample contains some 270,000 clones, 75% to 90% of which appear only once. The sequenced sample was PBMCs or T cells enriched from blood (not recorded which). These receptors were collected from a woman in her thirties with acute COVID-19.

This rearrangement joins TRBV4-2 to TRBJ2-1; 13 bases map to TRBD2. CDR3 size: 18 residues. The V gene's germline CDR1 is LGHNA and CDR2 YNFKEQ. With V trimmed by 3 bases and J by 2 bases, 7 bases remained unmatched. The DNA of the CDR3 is TGTGCCAGCAGCCAGGGGACTAGCGGGAATTCCCCCTACAATGAGCAGTTCTTC. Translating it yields CASSQGTSGNSPYNEQFF.

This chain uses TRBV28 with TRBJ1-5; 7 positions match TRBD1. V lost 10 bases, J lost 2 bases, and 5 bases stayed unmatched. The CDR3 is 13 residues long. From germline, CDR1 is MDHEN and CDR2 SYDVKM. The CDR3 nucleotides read TGTGCCACTGACAGGGAAGGCAATCAGCCCCAGCATTTT. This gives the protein CATDREGNQPQHF. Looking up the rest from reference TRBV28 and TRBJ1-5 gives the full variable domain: DVKVTQSSRYLVKRTGEKVFLECVQDMDHENMFWYRQDPGLGLRLIYFSYDVKMKEKGDIPEGYSVSREKKERFSLILESASTNQTSMYLCATDREGNQPQHFGDGTRLSIL.

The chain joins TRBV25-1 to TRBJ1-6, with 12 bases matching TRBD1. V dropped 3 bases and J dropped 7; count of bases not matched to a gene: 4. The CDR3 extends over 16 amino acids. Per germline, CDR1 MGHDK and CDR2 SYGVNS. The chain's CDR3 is CASSETGQGANSPLHF. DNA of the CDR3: TGTGCCAGCAGTGAGACGGGACAGGGGGCAAATTCACCCCTCCACTTT.

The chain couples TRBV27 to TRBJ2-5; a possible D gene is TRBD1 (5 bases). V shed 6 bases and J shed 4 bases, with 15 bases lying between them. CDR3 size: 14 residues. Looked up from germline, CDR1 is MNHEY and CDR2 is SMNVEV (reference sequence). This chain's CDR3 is CASRVGVVGETQYF. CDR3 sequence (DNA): TGTGCCAGCAGGGTAGGGGTTGTTGGAGAGACCCAGTACTTC.

CDR3 sequence: CASSLLTGGTYNEQFF. The CDR3 coding sequence is TGTGCCAGCAGTTTACTTACAGGGGGCACCTACAATGAGCAGTTCTTC. V gene TRBV27 combines with J gene TRBJ2-1; 9 bases fit TRBD1. Germline V lookup: CDR1 MNHEY, CDR2 SMNVEV (reference sequence). The CDR3 spans 16 residues. Losses at the gene ends were 2 bases for V and 2 bases for J; bases not matched to a gene: 4.

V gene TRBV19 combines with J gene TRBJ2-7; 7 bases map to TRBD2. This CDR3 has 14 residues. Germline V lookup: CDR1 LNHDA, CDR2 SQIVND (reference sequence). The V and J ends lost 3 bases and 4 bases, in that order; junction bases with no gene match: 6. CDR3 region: CASSIGTTEYEQYF. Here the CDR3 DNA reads TGTGCCAGTAGTATCGGGACTACCGAATACGAGCAGTACTTC. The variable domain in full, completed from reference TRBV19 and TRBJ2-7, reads DGGITQSPKYLFRKEGQNVTLSCEQNLNHDAMYWYRQDPGQGLRLIYYSQIVNDFQKGDIAEGYSVSREKKESFPLTVTSAQKNPTAFYLCASSIGTTEYEQYFGPGTRLTVT.

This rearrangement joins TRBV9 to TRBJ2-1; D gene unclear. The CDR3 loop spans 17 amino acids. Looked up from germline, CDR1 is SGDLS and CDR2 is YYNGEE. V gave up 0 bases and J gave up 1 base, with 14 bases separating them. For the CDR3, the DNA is TGTGCCAGCAGCGTAGCGTCCTCGAGCTTTTCCTACAATGAGCAGTTCTTC. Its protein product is CASSVASSSFSYNEQFF.

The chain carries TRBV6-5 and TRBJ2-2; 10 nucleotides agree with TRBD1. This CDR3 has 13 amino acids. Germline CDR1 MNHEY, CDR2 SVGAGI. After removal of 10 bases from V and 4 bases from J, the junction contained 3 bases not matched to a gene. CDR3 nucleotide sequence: TGTGCCATCCGGGACAGGGGCACCGGGGAGCTGTTTTTT. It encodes CAIRDRGTGELFF.

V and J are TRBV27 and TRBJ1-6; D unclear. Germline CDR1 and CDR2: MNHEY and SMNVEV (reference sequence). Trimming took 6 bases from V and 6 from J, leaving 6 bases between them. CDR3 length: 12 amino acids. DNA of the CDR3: TGTGCCAGCAGCGTTTTTAATTCACCCCTCCACTTT. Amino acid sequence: CASSVFNSPLHF.

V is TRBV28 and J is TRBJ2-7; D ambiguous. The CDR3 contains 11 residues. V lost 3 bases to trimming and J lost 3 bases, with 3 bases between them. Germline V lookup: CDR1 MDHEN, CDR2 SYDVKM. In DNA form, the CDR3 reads TGTGCCAGCAGTTTTAACTACGAGCAGTACTTC. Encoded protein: CASSFNYEQYF. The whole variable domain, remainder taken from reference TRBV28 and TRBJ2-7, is DVKVTQSSRYLVKRTGEKVFLECVQDMDHENMFWYRQDPGLGLRLIYFSYDVKMKEKGDIPEGYSVSREKKERFSLILESASTNQTSMYLCASSFNYEQYFGPGTRLTVT.

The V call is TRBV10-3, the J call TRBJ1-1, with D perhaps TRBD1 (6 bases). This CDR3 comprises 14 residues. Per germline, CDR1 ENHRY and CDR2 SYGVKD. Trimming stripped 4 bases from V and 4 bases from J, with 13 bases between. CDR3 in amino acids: CAISGGAGATEAFF. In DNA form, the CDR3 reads TGTGCCATCAGTGGTGGCGCAGGGGCCACTGAAGCTTTCTTT.

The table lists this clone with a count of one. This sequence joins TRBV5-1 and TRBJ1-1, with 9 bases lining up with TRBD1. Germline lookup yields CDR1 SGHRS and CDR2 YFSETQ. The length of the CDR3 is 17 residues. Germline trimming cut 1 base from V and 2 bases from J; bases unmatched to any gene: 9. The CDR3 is CASSLFPQTGGNTEAFF. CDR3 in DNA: TGCGCCAGCAGCTTGTTTCCTCAAACAGGGGGCAACACTGAAGCTTTCTTT.

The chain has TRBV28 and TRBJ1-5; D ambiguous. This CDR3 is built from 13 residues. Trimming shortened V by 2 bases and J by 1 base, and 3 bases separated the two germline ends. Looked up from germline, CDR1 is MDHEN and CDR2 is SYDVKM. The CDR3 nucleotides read TGTGCCAGCAGTTTAAGCAGCAATCAGCCCCAGCATTTT. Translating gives CASSLSSNQPQHF.

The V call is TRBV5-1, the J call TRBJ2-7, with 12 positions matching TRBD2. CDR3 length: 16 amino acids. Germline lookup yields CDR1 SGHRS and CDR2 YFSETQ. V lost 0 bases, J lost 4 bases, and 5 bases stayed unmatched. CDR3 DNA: TGCGCCAGCAGCTTGGGAGCGACTAGCGGGAGTTACGAGCAGTACTTC. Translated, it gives CASSLGATSGSYEQYF.

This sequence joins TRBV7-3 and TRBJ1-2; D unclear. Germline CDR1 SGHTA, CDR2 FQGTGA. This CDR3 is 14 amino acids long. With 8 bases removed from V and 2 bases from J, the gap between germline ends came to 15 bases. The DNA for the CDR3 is TGTGCCAGCTCAGGAGGTGGCAGAAACTATGGCTACACCTTC. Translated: CASSGGGRNYGYTF.

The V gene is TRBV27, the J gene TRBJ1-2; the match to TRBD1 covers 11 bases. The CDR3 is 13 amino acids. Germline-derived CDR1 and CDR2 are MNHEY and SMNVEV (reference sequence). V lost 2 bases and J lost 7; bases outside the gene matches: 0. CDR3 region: CASSLGTGGGYTF. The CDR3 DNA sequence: TGTGCCAGCAGTTTAGGGACAGGGGGTGGCTACACCTTC.

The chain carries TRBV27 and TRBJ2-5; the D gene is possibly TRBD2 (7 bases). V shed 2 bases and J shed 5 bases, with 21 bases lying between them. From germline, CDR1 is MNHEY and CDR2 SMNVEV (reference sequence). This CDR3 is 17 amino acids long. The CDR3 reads CASSLSFLEGGGETQYF. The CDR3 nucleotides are TGTGCCAGCAGTTTAAGTTTTTTGGAGGGGGGAGGGGAGACCCAGTACTTC.

As DNA, the CDR3 is TGTGCCAGCAGTGAGGACAGGGGGCCGGGTGAGCAGTACTTC. This sequence encodes CASSEDRGPGEQYF. The chain recombines TRBV2 with TRBJ2-7, with TRBD1 matching over 11 bases. Losses at the gene ends were 3 bases for V and 7 bases for J; bases not matched to a gene: 5. The germline gives CDR1 SNHLY, CDR2 FYNNEI. This CDR3 is 14 amino acids long.

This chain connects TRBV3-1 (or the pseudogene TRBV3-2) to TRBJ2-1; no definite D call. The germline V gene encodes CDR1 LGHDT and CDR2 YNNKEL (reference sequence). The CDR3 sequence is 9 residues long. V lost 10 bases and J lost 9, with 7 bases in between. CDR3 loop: CANSGEQFF. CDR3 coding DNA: TGTGCCAACTCAGGTGAGCAGTTCTTC.

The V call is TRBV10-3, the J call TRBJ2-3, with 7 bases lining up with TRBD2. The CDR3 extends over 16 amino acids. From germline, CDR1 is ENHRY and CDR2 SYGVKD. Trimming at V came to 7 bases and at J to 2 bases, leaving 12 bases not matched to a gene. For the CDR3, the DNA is TGTGCCATCAAAGTGACGGCGGGACTATACACAGATACGCAGTATTTT. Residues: CAIKVTAGLYTDTQYF.

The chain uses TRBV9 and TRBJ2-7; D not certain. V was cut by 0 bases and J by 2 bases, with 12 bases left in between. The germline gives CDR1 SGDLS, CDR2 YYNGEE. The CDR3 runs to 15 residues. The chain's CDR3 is CASSVDEAPTYEQYF. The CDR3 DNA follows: TGTGCCAGCAGCGTAGATGAGGCCCCGACCTACGAGCAGTACTTC. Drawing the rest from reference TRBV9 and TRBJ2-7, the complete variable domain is DSGVTQTPKHLITATGQRVTLRCSPRSGDLSVYWYQQSLDQGLQFLIQYYNGEERAKGNILERFSAQQFPDLHSELNLSSLELGDSALYFCASSVDEAPTYEQYFGPGTRLTVT.

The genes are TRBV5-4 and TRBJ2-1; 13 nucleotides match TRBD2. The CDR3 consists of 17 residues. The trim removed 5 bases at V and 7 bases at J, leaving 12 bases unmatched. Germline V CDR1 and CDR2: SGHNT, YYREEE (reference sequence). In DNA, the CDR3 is TGTGCCAGCAGGGGTGGACTAGCGGGAGAGGGTAGTAATGAGCAGTTCTTC. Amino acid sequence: CASRGGLAGEGSNEQFF.

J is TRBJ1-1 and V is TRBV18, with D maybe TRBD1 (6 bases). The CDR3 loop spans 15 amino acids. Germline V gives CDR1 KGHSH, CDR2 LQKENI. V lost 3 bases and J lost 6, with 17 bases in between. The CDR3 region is CASSPQRGQVSEAFF. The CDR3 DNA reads TGTGCCAGCTCACCCCAGCGGGGACAAGTTTCTGAAGCTTTCTTT.

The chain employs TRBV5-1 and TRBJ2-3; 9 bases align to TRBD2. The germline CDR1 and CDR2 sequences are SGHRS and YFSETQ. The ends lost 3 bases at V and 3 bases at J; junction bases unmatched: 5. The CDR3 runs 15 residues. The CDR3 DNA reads TGCGCCAGCAGCTCGAGCGGGAGGAGAACAGATACGCAGTATTTT. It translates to CASSSSGRRTDTQYF.

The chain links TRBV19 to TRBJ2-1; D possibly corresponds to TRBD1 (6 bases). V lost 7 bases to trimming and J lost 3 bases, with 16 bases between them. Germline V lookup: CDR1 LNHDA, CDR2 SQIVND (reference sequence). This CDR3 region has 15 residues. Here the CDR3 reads CASKVQGPLYNEQFF. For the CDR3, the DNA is TGTGCCAGTAAGGTACAGGGCCCACTCTACAATGAGCAGTTCTTC.